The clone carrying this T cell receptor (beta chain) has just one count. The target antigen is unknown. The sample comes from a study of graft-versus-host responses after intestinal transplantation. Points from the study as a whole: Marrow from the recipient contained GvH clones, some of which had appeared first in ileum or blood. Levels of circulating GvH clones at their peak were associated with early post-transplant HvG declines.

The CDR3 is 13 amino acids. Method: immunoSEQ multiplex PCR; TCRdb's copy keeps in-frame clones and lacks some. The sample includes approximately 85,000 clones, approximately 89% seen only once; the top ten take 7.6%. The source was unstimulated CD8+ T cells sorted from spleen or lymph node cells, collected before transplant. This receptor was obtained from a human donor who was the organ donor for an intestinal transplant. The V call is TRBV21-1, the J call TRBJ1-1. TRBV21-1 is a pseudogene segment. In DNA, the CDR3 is TGTGCCAGCAGCAAAGCGCTTTACACTGAAGCTTTCTTT. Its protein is CASSKALYTEAFF.